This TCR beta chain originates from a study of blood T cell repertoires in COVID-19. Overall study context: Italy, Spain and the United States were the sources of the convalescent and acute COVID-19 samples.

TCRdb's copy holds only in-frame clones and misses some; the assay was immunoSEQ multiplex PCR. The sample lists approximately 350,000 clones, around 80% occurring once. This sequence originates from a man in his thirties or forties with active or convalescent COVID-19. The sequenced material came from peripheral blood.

The CDR3 region is CASTALAGGINEQFF. The CDR3 bases are TGTGCCAGCACCGCGCTAGCGGGAGGAATCAATGAGCAGTTCTTC. The chain recombines TRBV2 with TRBJ2-1; the match to TRBD2 covers 11 bases. Germline assignment: CDR1 SNHLY and CDR2 FYNNEI. This CDR3 comprises 15 residues. Trimming at V came to 7 bases and at J to 6 bases, leaving 8 bases not matched to a gene.